Listed below are T cell receptor beta chains from one sample, sequenced in a study of radiotherapy plus CTLA-4 blockade in lung cancer. The data were produced by immunoSEQ multiplex PCR, yet TCRdb's version contains in-frame clones alone and is incomplete. This sample has 85,000 to 130,000 clones; roughly 84% occur once, and the top ten carry 2% to 3%. The specimen was peripheral blood, collected from a patient treated with radiotherapy plus ipilimumab. Every receptor here comes from a human donor with non-small cell lung cancer that progressed on radiotherapy plus ipilimumab. Some clones in this sample may be carry-over from other donors' samples. CDR3s leave out the opening cysteine and the closing phenylalanine or tryptophan. Each record gives: CDR3 protein, clone size, V gene, J gene. For some rows the clone size is stated as once, few or many, or as a class when expanded; others skip it.

CDR3 protein: ASRQQSFYSGNTIY
clone size: NA
V gene: TRBV5-6
J gene: TRBJ1-3

CDR3 protein: ATSTRGIRGGQPQH
clone size: NA
V gene: TRBV15
J gene: TRBJ1-5

CDR3 protein: ASSRQAYTEAF
clone size: NA
V gene: TRBV19
J gene: TRBJ1-1

CDR3 protein: ASSLEGWVEAF
clone size: NA
V gene: TRBV7-9
J gene: TRBJ1-1

CDR3 protein: ASSPAGSFYNEQF
clone size: NA
V gene: TRBV7-3
J gene: TRBJ2-1

CDR3 protein: ASSLEVGQGLGEQY
clone size: NA
V gene: TRBV7-6
J gene: TRBJ2-5

CDR3 protein: ASSSRDSGDTIY
clone size: NA
V gene: TRBV11-2
J gene: TRBJ1-3

CDR3 protein: ASSSTSVPNQPQH
clone size: NA
V gene: TRBV7-9
J gene: TRBJ1-5

CDR3 protein: ASSHGRNPVGEQY
clone size: NA
V gene: TRBV4-1
J gene: TRBJ2-7

CDR3 protein: ASSLGGPGYEQY
clone size: NA
V gene: TRBV5-6
J gene: TRBJ2-7

CDR3 protein: ASSVDGWTEAF
clone size: NA
V gene: TRBV9
J gene: TRBJ1-1

CDR3 protein: ASSPKGGAGEQY
clone size: NA
V gene: TRBV7-7
J gene: TRBJ2-7

CDR3 protein: ASSPRRGGADTQY
clone size: NA
V gene: TRBV7-2
J gene: TRBJ2-3

CDR3 protein: ASRETGGTGAQY
clone size: NA
V gene: TRBV5-1
J gene: TRBJ2-5

CDR3 protein: ASSPHSLFSYEQY
clone size: NA
V gene: TRBV28
J gene: TRBJ2-7

CDR3 protein: ASSSGLAGGTDTQY
clone size: NA
V gene: TRBV7-3
J gene: TRBJ2-3

CDR3 protein: ASTLQGSAGNTIY
clone size: NA
V gene: TRBV19
J gene: TRBJ1-3

CDR3 protein: ASSPTGESTDTQY
clone size: NA
V gene: TRBV6-6
J gene: TRBJ2-3

CDR3 protein: ASSLEVGRGSGANVLT
clone size: NA
V gene: TRBV5-4
J gene: TRBJ2-6

CDR3 protein: ASSSARGNEKLF
clone size: few
V gene: TRBV19
J gene: TRBJ1-4

CDR3 protein: ASSPDSPYNEQF
clone size: NA
V gene: TRBV7-3
J gene: TRBJ2-1

CDR3 protein: SVKPGTAVREQY
clone size: NA
V gene: TRBV29-1
J gene: TRBJ2-7

CDR3 protein: ATSRALGGVEKLF
clone size: NA
V gene: TRBV15
J gene: TRBJ1-4

CDR3 protein: ASSVVPEGYNEQF
clone size: NA
V gene: TRBV9
J gene: TRBJ2-1

CDR3 protein: ASSLGLATDTQY
clone size: NA
V gene: TRBV7-2
J gene: TRBJ2-3

CDR3 protein: AISESPLAGAPETQY
clone size: NA
V gene: TRBV10-3
J gene: TRBJ2-5

CDR3 protein: ASKSRRLHSNQPQH
clone size: NA
V gene: TRBV19
J gene: TRBJ1-5

CDR3 protein: ASSFGARGRGTDTQY
clone size: NA
V gene: TRBV7-6
J gene: TRBJ2-3

CDR3 protein: SVLRGDYDEQY
clone size: NA
V gene: TRBV29-1
J gene: TRBJ2-7

CDR3 protein: ASSIARGFSYGYT
clone size: NA
V gene: TRBV19
J gene: TRBJ1-2

CDR3 protein: ASSQNRGQGGNQPQH
clone size: NA
V gene: TRBV4-2
J gene: TRBJ1-5

CDR3 protein: ASSPGTPILGEQY
clone size: NA
V gene: TRBV18
J gene: TRBJ2-7

CDR3 protein: ASSSTGYGEKLF
clone size: once
V gene: TRBV5-1
J gene: TRBJ1-4

CDR3 protein: ASRGQLVGGYT
clone size: few
V gene: TRBV9
J gene: TRBJ1-2

CDR3 protein: ASIGSGGTTDTQY
clone size: NA
V gene: TRBV6-4
J gene: TRBJ2-3

CDR3 protein: ASSRTGSGEQY
clone size: NA
V gene: TRBV19
J gene: TRBJ2-7

CDR3 protein: ASSARTLNTEAF
clone size: NA
V gene: TRBV9
J gene: TRBJ1-1

CDR3 protein: ASSRTYEQF
clone size: NA
V gene: TRBV7-2
J gene: TRBJ2-1

CDR3 protein: SVEEGGVPEAF
clone size: NA
V gene: TRBV29-1
J gene: TRBJ1-1

CDR3 protein: ASSLARASTDTQY
clone size: NA
V gene: TRBV5-4
J gene: TRBJ2-3

CDR3 protein: ASSEMADSYSPLH
clone size: NA
V gene: TRBV2
J gene: TRBJ1-6

CDR3 protein: ASSWGGQGQETQY
clone size: NA
V gene: TRBV2
J gene: TRBJ2-5

CDR3 protein: ASSLGGALKNEQF
clone size: NA
V gene: TRBV5-1
J gene: TRBJ2-1

CDR3 protein: AWRGPILYGYT
clone size: NA
V gene: TRBV30
J gene: TRBJ1-2